The 26 T cell receptor beta chains presented below share a single source sample, sequenced in a study of shared clonotypes between healthy human individuals. TCRdb's table, derived via immunoSEQ multiplex PCR, lists solely in-frame clones and lacks some. The sample includes roughly 1,500,000 clones, 98% of them seen just once. Sequences were obtained from naive CD4+ T cells sorted from blood. Subset meaning: CD45RA+ positively selected. The receptors derive from a man in his thirties or forties in good health.

V is TRBV18 and J is TRBJ1-3; tentative D call: TRBD1 (5 bases). Germline lookup yields CDR1 KGHSH and CDR2 LQKENI. Trimming took 3 bases from V and 0 from J, leaving 15 bases between them. The CDR3 extends over 17 amino acids. In DNA form, the CDR3 reads TGTGCCAGCTCACCGCTGGCGGGGCCCTACTCTGGAAACACCATATATTTT. Translating it yields CASSPLAGPYSGNTIYF.

Concerning this clone itself: Other DNA sequences of this sample code for an identical CDR3. The genes are TRBV5-4 and TRBJ2-3, with 7 bases fitting TRBD1. Germline CDR1 is SGHNT and CDR2 is YYREEE (reference sequence). The V gene end was trimmed by 1 base and the J gene end by 2 bases; junction bases not matched to a gene: 7. The CDR3 contains 16 residues. CDR3 residues: CASSLLGGGPTDTQYF. CDR3 DNA: TGTGCCAGCAGCTTGTTAGGGGGCGGTCCCACAGATACGCAGTATTTT.

V usage is TRBV28 and J usage is TRBJ1-2, with TRBD1 as a possible D gene (5 bases). The CDR3 is made up of 12 amino acids. Between the trimmed V and J ends, which lost 9 bases and 6 bases, there was a span of 14 bases. Per germline, CDR1 MDHEN and CDR2 SYDVKM. The CDR3 protein is CASITGVDGYTF. As DNA, the CDR3 is TGTGCCAGTATTACGGGGGTGGATGGCTACACCTTC.

This chain connects TRBV7-8 to TRBJ1-1; 8 nucleotides align to TRBD1. The CDR3 runs 13 residues. V lost 5 bases to trimming and J lost 5 bases; unmatched junction nucleotides: 4. Germline loops: CDR1 SGHVS, CDR2 FQNEAQ. The CDR3 coding sequence is TGTGCCAGCAGCACCAGACAGGGGACTGAAGCTTTCTTT. Translated: CASSTRQGTEAFF.

V and J are TRBV7-9 and TRBJ2-2; the match to TRBD2 covers 10 bases. V was clipped by 0 bases and J by 4 bases; unmatched bases: 11. Germline lookup yields CDR1 SEHNR and CDR2 FQNEAQ (reference sequence). This CDR3 is 19 amino acids long. This CDR3 is CASSLASGPSGSGTGELFF. CDR3 nucleotide sequence: TGTGCCAGCAGCTTAGCCAGTGGACCTAGCGGGAGTGGCACCGGGGAGCTGTTTTTT.

This clone was counted a single time. This chain connects TRBV14 to TRBJ2-7, with 9 positions matching TRBD1. The CDR3 length is 15 residues. CDR1 and CDR2 (germline): SGHDN, FVKESK. V lost 1 base, J lost 9 bases, and 10 bases stayed unmatched. CDR3 amino acids: CASSQVFPGQGPQYF. CDR3 nucleotides: TGTGCCAGCAGCCAAGTTTTCCCGGGACAGGGACCGCAGTACTTC.

The gene calls are TRBV18 and TRBJ2-7, with D maybe TRBD2 (7 bases). The CDR3 extends over 14 amino acids. With 3 bases removed from V and 5 bases from J, the gap between germline ends came to 14 bases. Germline V CDR1 and CDR2: KGHSH, LQKENI. The CDR3 DNA follows: TGTGCCAGCTCACCGGGAGGGGGGGCCCACGAGCAGTACTTC. Its translation is CASSPGGGAHEQYF.

V gene TRBV28 combines with J gene TRBJ2-5, with a possible D match to TRBD2 (6 bases). Trimming cost V 6 bases and J 5 bases, with 13 bases left between them. Germline-derived CDR1 and CDR2 are MDHEN and SYDVKM. This CDR3 comprises 13 residues. In DNA form, the CDR3 reads TGTGCCAGCAGCTATGCGGGGCTGGAGACCCAGTACTTC. Protein sequence: CASSYAGLETQYF.

The rearrangement joins TRBV7-2 to TRBJ2-1; D unresolved. The CDR3 has 16 residues. Trimming took 5 bases from V and 6 from J, leaving 20 bases between them. CDR1 and CDR2 (germline): SGHTA, FQGNSA. CDR3 in amino acids: CASSPVQLRSINEQFF. CDR3 DNA: TGTGCCAGCAGCCCTGTGCAACTGAGGAGTATCAATGAGCAGTTCTTC.

In this sample, this clone turned up once. The rearrangement joins TRBV7-2 to TRBJ2-3; D gene ambiguous. Germline loops: CDR1 SGHTA, CDR2 FQGNSA. The V gene lost 1 base and the J gene lost 2 bases, with 16 bases spanning the gap. CDR3 length: 17 residues. This CDR3 is CASSLDLAASLTDTQYF. The CDR3 bases are TGTGCCAGCAGCTTAGATCTCGCTGCCTCACTCACAGATACGCAGTATTTT.

The chain carries TRBV4-1 and TRBJ2-7; perhaps TRBD1 as D (5 bases). Germline V gene data show CDR1 as MGHRA and CDR2 as YSYEKL. Trimming took 0 bases from V and 3 from J, leaving 12 bases between them. This CDR3 is built from 15 residues. The CDR3 protein is CASSQDRAPFYEQYF. DNA for the CDR3: TGCGCCAGCAGCCAAGACAGGGCGCCCTTCTACGAGCAGTACTTC.

The chain is built from TRBV4-3 and TRBJ2-7, with D possibly matching TRBD1 (5 bases). In germline, CDR1 is LGHNA, CDR2 YSLEER. The ends were cut back, 4 bases at V and 3 bases at J, with 16 bases in the middle. CDR3 length equals 15 residues. The chain's CDR3 is CASSLGGARVYEQYF. The CDR3, as DNA: TGCGCCAGCAGCCTCGGTGGGGCCAGGGTCTACGAGCAGTACTTC.

The chain employs TRBV7-2 and TRBJ2-4; a weak D match, TRBD2 (5 bases). This CDR3 has 15 residues. Germline-derived CDR1 and CDR2 are SGHTA and FQGNSA. Trimming removed 5 bases from V and 1 base from J, with 12 bases in between. CDR3 loop: CASSPPRAAKNIQYF. DNA of the CDR3: TGTGCCAGCAGCCCTCCGAGGGCCGCCAAAAACATTCAGTACTTC.

The chain joins TRBV4-3 to TRBJ2-2; tentative D call: TRBD1 (5 bases). Germline V gene data show CDR1 as LGHNA and CDR2 as YSLEER. The V end lost 5 bases, the J end lost 3 bases, and 13 bases lay between the germline ends. This CDR3 is 15 amino acids long. The chain's CDR3 is CASSSGIRDTGELFF. The CDR3, as DNA: TGCGCCAGCAGCTCAGGGATTCGGGACACCGGGGAGCTGTTTTTT.

This sequence joins TRBV9 and TRBJ2-7; the D gene is possibly TRBD2 (6 bases). V lost 4 bases and J 3 bases, leaving 20 bases between the germline ends. Germline CDR1 and CDR2: SGDLS and YYNGEE. The CDR3 is made up of 16 amino acids. In nucleotides, the CDR3 is TGTGCCAGCAGCAGGTCCCCCGGTGGAGGGGACTACGAGCAGTACTTC. Translation gives CASSRSPGGGDYEQYF.

Of note for this clone: Other DNA sequences from this sample encode an identical CDR3 as well. The chain has TRBV9 and TRBJ2-2; D ambiguous. CDR3 length equals 15 residues. The germline CDR1 and CDR2 sequences are SGDLS and YYNGEE. V was clipped by 0 bases and J by 0 bases, with 6 bases between them. This chain's CDR3 is CASSVVAANTGELFF. In nucleotides, the CDR3 is TGTGCCAGCAGCGTAGTTGCTGCGAACACCGGGGAGCTGTTTTTT.

A note on this clone: Within the sample, other DNA sequences also encode this same CDR3. The chain links TRBV7-9 to TRBJ2-3; D unclear. The germline V gene has CDR1 SEHNR and CDR2 FQNEAQ (reference sequence). The CDR3 length is 13 residues. V was pared by 4 bases and J by 6 bases, with 11 bases between. CDR3 amino acids: CASSSISTDTQYF. The CDR3, as DNA: TGTGCCAGCAGCTCGATTAGTACCGATACGCAGTATTTT.

This chain links TRBV19 with TRBJ1-1, with 10 bases lining up with TRBD1. This CDR3 region has 13 residues. Germline V CDR1 and CDR2: LNHDA, SQIVND (reference sequence). V was clipped by 5 bases and J by 5 bases; unmatched bases: 2. CDR3 bases: TGTGCCAGTAGTCAGGACAGGGGGACTGAAGCTTTCTTT. Translation gives CASSQDRGTEAFF.

The chain links TRBV5-6 to TRBJ2-5; D is possibly TRBD2 (6 bases). This CDR3 comprises 12 residues. The germline V and J ends were trimmed by 4 bases and 12 bases, with 16 bases remaining between them. Germline CDR1 and CDR2: SGHDT and YYEEEE. The CDR3: CASSIGGEVKYF. CDR3 coding DNA: TGTGCCAGCAGCATAGGTGGGGAGGTTAAGTACTTC.

This chain links TRBV7-6 with TRBJ2-6; D possibly corresponds to TRBD1 (5 bases). Trimming removed 1 base from V and 2 bases from J, with 6 bases in between. Germline assignment: CDR1 SGHVS and CDR2 FNYEAQ. The CDR3 contains 15 residues. The CDR3 sequence is CASSLGGAGANVLTF. The CDR3 DNA sequence: TGTGCCAGCAGCTTAGGGGGCGCTGGGGCCAACGTCCTGACTTTC.

The chain has TRBV28 and TRBJ2-5; D might be TRBD1 (5 bases). Trimming removed 8 bases at V and 3 bases at J, with 16 bases between. This CDR3 has 14 residues. Germline CDR1 MDHEN, CDR2 SYDVKM. The CDR3 here is CASLSDLGEETQYF. CDR3 in DNA: TGTGCCAGCCTATCGGACCTAGGGGAAGAGACCCAGTACTTC.

The chain couples TRBV6-5 to TRBJ2-2, with D possibly being TRBD1 (6 bases). V was cut by 7 bases and J by 4 bases, with 13 bases left in between. The germline CDR1 and CDR2 sequences are MNHEY and SVGAGI. This CDR3 is 14 amino acids long. Written as DNA, the CDR3 is TGTGCCAGCAACACCGGGACACCCACCGGGGAGCTGTTTTTT. Amino acid sequence: CASNTGTPTGELFF.

This clone was detected only once. J is TRBJ1-1 and V is TRBV5-1; D may be TRBD1 (6 bases). The CDR3 length is 16 residues. Looked up from germline, CDR1 is SGHRS and CDR2 is YFSETQ. V lost 4 bases to trimming and J lost 1 base, with 17 bases between them. CDR3 bases: TGCGCCAGCAGCAACTTAGGACCGGGACAGAACACTGAAGCTTTCTTT. It is translated as CASSNLGPGQNTEAFF.

As regards this clone: The same CDR3 is also encoded by other DNA sequences in this sample. The V gene is TRBV5-1, the J gene TRBJ2-1, with 7 positions matching TRBD2. CDR1 SGHRS and CDR2 YFSETQ come from the germline V gene. V shed 1 base, J shed 4 bases, and the junction held 2 bases outside the gene matches. CDR3 length: 14 amino acids. The CDR3 bases are TGCGCCAGCAGCTTGTTGGGGGGGTACAATGAGCAGTTCTTC. Protein product: CASSLLGGYNEQFF.

This chain links TRBV28 with TRBJ2-7; 8 nucleotides match TRBD1. The CDR3 runs 14 residues. Trimming took 6 bases from V and 4 from J; bases not matched to a gene: 8. Germline V gene sequence: CDR1 MDHEN, CDR2 SYDVKM. CDR3 DNA: TGTGCCAGCAGCTCAACAGGGGGAATTTACGAGCAGTACTTC. Its translation: CASSSTGGIYEQYF.

The chain employs TRBV5-4 and TRBJ2-1; D may be TRBD2 (6 bases). The V gene's germline CDR1 is SGHNT and CDR2 YYREEE (reference sequence). Trimming removed 4 bases from V and 6 bases from J, with 14 bases in between. This CDR3 is 14 amino acids long. The chain's CDR3 is CASSRDGGANEQFF. CDR3 nucleotides: TGTGCCAGCAGCCGGGACGGAGGGGCCAATGAGCAGTTCTTC.